These 12 T cell receptor beta chains share one sample of origin, sequenced in a study of T cell repertoires in cytomegalovirus infection. TCRdb re-analysed the reads in MiXCR, keeping a single row per CDR3 protein. The sample yields a few hundred thousand distinct CDR3 sequences, over 35% seen once. The antigens of these receptors remain unknown. The sample in question was cultured PBMCs, obtained from culture after CMV antigen stimulation. The receptor source for this set is a human donor in good health (CMV status not recorded). Some clones in this sample may be carry-over from other donors' samples.

The rearrangement links TRBV7-8 to TRBJ2-6; 7 positions agree with TRBD2. V shed 0 bases and J 2 bases; nucleotides not matched to a gene: 1. CDR1 is SGHVS, CDR2 FQNEAQ, per germline. The length of the CDR3 is 16 residues. CDR3 loop: CASSLAGGAGANVLTF. The CDR3 DNA follows: TGTGCCAGCAGCTTAGCGGGGGGGGCTGGGGCCAACGTCCTGACTTTC. The whole variable domain, remainder taken from reference TRBV7-8 and TRBJ2-6, is GAGVSQSPRYKVAKRGQDVALRCDPISGHVSLFWYQQALGQGPEFLTYFQNEAQLDKSGLPSDRFFAERPEGSVSTLKIQRTQQEDSAVYLCASSLAGGAGANVLTFGAGSRLTVL.

V and J are TRBV7-9 and TRBJ1-4; D is undetermined. V lost 1 base and J lost 7, with 7 bases in between. There are 13 residues in the CDR3. Germline CDR1 is SEHNR and CDR2 is FQNEAQ (reference sequence). The CDR3 region has the DNA TGTGCCAGCAGCTTAGAAGACTCTGAAAAACTGTTTTTT. It is translated as CASSLEDSEKLFF.

A few counts support this clonotype. V and J are TRBV12-3 or TRBV12-4 and TRBJ1-1; D is unresolved. The CDR3 has 14 amino acids. V was shortened by 1 base and J by 11 bases, with 17 bases between the two germline ends. The CDR3 bases are TGTGCCAGCAGTTTAGATCAAATTACCCAGAGGGCTTTCTTT. This codes for CASSLDQITQRAFF.

This clonotype was counted between two and nine times. This chain connects TRBV7-9 to TRBJ2-7; the D is unclear. Deletions cut 0 bases from V and 7 bases from J, with 13 bases between. CDR3 length: 14 residues. The germline V gene has CDR1 SEHNR and CDR2 FQNEAQ (reference sequence). The CDR3 loop is CASSLAGTRREQYF. For the CDR3, the DNA is TGTGCCAGCAGCTTAGCGGGAACCCGCCGGGAGCAGTACTTC.

A few counts support this clonotype. The chain employs TRBV18 and TRBJ2-5, with D unclear. Trimming removed 3 bases from V and 1 base from J, with 6 bases in between. The length of the CDR3 is 13 residues. CDR1 and CDR2 (germline): KGHSH, LQKENI. CDR3 DNA sequence: TGTGCCAGCTCACCGGGGATCCAAGAGACCCAGTACTTC. It yields the protein CASSPGIQETQYF. Combining the CDR3 with reference TRBV18 and TRBJ2-5 gives the whole variable domain NAGVMQNPRHLVRRRGQEARLRCSPMKGHSHVYWYRQLPEEGLKFMVYLQKENIIDESGMPKERFSAEFPKEGPSILRIQQVVRGDSAAYFCASSPGIQETQYFGPGTRLLVL.

The chain links TRBV10-3 to TRBJ1-1; D not resolved. Trimming removed 8 bases from V and 4 bases from J, with 11 bases in between. The CDR3 loop spans 12 amino acids. Germline CDR1 reads ENHRY; CDR2 reads SYGVKD. Here the CDR3 DNA reads TGTGCCATCTCGACTATTGGCACTGAAGCTTTCTTT. Its protein product is CAISTIGTEAFF.

V is TRBV7-2 and J is TRBJ2-2; D gene unclear. The CDR3 covers 15 residues. Trimming left V 3 bases short and J 3 bases short, with 11 bases between. Per the germline V gene, CDR1 is SGHTA and CDR2 is FQGNSA. The CDR3 is CASSFGVGYTGELFF. CDR3 in DNA: TGTGCCAGCAGCTTTGGGGTAGGGTACACCGGGGAGCTGTTTTTT.

This clonotype came up a few times. The chain uses TRBV27 and TRBJ2-7; 8 positions agree with TRBD1. After removal of 5 bases from V and 0 bases from J, the junction contained 6 bases not matched to a gene. The germline V gene encodes CDR1 MNHEY and CDR2 SMNVEV (reference sequence). This CDR3 spans 15 amino acids. The CDR3 is CASSVRDRFSYEQYF. CDR3 DNA sequence: TGTGCCAGCAGTGTCCGGGACAGGTTCTCCTACGAGCAGTACTTC.

A remark on this clonotype: Possible read error: a much larger clone is one base away. The chain is built from TRBV7-2 and TRBJ2-7; D is unclear. Germline CDR1 SGHTA, CDR2 FQGNSA. The CDR3 runs 14 residues. The germline V and J ends were trimmed by 2 bases and 5 bases, with 13 bases remaining between them. Written as DNA, the CDR3 is TGTACCAGCAGCTTAAGCCTCAGTTCGGACGAGCAGTACTTC. Its protein product is CTSSLSLSSDEQYF.

This chain links TRBV28 with TRBJ2-7; D remains unclear. The CDR3 runs 16 residues. The germline CDR1 and CDR2 sequences are MDHEN and SYDVKM. Trimming left V 3 bases short and J 6 bases short, with 21 bases between. The CDR3 reads CASSLLSGRFSSEQYF. The CDR3 DNA reads TGTGCCAGCAGTTTGTTGAGTGGCAGGTTTTCTAGCGAGCAGTACTTC.

This chain joins TRBV7-9 and TRBJ2-2; D may be TRBD2 (5 bases). V lost 2 bases, J lost 4 bases, and 11 bases lay in between. Looked up from germline, CDR1 is SEHNR and CDR2 is FQNEAQ (reference sequence). This CDR3 has 15 amino acids. This CDR3 reads CASSLYSAGTGELFF. For the CDR3, the DNA is TGTGCCAGCAGCTTATATTCGGCGGGCACCGGGGAGCTGTTTTTT. The full variable domain, rest sourced from reference TRBV7-9 and TRBJ2-2, is DTGVSQNPRHKITKRGQNVTFRCDPISEHNRLYWYRQTLGQGPEFLTYFQNEAQLEKSRLLSDRFSAERPKGSFSTLEIQRTEQGDSAMYLCASSLYSAGTGELFFGEGSRLTVL.

This chain links TRBV7-2 with TRBJ2-7; 9 bases are shared with TRBD2. The length of the CDR3 is 14 residues. Looked up from germline, CDR1 is SGHTA and CDR2 is FQGNSA. The V gene end was trimmed by 6 bases and the J gene end by 0 bases; junction bases not matched to a gene: 3. DNA for the CDR3: TGTGCCAGCAGGACGACTAGCGGCTCCTACGAGCAGTACTTC. This encodes CASRTTSGSYEQYF.